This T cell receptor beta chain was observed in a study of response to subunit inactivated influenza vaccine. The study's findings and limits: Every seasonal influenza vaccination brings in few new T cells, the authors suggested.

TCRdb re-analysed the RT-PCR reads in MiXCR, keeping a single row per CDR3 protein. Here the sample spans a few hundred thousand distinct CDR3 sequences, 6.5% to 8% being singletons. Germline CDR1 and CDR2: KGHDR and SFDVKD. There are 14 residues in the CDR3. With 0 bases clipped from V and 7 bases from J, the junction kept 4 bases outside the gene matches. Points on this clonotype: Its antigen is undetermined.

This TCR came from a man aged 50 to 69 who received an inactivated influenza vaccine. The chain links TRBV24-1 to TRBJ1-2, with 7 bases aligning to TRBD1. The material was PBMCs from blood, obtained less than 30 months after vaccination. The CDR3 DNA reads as TGTGCCACCAGTGATTTGGACAGGGTTGGTGGCTACACCTTC. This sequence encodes CATSDLDRVGGYTF.